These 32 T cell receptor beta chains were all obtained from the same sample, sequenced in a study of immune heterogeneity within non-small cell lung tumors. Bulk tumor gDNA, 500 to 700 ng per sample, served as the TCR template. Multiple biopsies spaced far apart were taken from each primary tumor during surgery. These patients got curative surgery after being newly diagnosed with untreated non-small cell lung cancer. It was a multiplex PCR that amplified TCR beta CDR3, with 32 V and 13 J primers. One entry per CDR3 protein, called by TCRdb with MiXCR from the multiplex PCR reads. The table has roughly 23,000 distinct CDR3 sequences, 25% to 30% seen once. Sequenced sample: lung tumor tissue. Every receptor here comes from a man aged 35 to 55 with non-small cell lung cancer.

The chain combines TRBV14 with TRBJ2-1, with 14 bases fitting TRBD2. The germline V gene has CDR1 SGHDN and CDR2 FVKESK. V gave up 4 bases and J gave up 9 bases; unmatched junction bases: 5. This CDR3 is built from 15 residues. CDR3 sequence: CASSPGLAGVAEQFF. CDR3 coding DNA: TGTGCCAGCAGCCCGGGACTAGCGGGAGTTGCTGAGCAGTTCTTC.

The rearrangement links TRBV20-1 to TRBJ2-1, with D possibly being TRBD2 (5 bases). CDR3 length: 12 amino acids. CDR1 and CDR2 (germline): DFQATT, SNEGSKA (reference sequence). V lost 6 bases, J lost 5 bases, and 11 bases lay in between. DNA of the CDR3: TGCAGTGCCCGGACTCTGGACAATGAGCAGTTCTTC. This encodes CSARTLDNEQFF.

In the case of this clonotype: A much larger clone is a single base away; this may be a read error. The CDR3 region is CASSYRDRDYEQYF. The CDR3 DNA reads TGTGCCAGCAGCTACCGGGACAGGGACTACGAGCAGTACTTC. J is TRBJ2-7 and V is TRBV7-8, with 9 bases identical to TRBD1. The CDR3 consists of 14 residues. CDR1 is SGHVS, CDR2 FQNEAQ, per germline. The V gene end was trimmed by 4 bases and the J gene end by 3 bases; junction bases not matched to a gene: 4.

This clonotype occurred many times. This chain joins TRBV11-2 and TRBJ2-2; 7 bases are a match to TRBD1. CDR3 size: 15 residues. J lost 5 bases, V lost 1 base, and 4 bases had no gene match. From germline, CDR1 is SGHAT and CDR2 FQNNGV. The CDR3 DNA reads TGTGCCAGCAGCTTAGCGACAGGGTTTACCGGGGAGCTGTTTTTT. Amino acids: CASSLATGFTGELFF.

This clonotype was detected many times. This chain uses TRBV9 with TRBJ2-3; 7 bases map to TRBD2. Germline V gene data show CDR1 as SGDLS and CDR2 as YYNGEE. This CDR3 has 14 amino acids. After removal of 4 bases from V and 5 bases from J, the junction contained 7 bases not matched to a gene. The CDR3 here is CASSTEAGVDTQYF. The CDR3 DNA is TGTGCCAGCAGCACGGAGGCGGGAGTAGATACGCAGTATTTT.

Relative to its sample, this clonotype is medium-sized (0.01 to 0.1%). The CDR3 loop is CASSSLGRGEQYF. The CDR3 DNA reads as TGTGCCAGCAGTTCCCTGGGACGGGGCGAGCAGTACTTC. The V gene is TRBV6-1, the J gene TRBJ2-7; D assignment may be TRBD1 or TRBD2 (5 bases each). Between the trimmed V and J ends, which lost 5 bases and 6 bases, there was a span of 14 bases. The CDR3 length is 13 residues. Germline CDR1 and CDR2: MNHNS and SASEGT.

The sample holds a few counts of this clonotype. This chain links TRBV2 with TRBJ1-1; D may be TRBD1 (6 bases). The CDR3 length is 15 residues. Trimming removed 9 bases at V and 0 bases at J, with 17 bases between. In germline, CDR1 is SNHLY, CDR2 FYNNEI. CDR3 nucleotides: TGTGCCAGTACTGAGGGACAAACTATGAACACTGAAGCTTTCTTT. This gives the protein CASTEGQTMNTEAFF.

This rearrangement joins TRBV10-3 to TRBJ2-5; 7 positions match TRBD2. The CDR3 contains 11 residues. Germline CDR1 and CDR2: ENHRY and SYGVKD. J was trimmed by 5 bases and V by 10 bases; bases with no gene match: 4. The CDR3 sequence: CASREVETQYF. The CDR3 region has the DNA TGTGCCAGCCGGGAGGTTGAGACCCAGTACTTC.

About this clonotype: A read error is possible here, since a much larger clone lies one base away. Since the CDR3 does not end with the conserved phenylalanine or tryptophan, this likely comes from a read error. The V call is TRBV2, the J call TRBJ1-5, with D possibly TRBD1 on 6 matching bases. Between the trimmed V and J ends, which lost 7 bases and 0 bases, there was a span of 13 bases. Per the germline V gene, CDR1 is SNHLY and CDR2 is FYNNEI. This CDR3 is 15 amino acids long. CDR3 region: CASTEGGVSNQPQHL. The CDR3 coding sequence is TGTGCCAGCACCGAGGGGGGGGTTAGCAATCAGCCCCAGCATTTG.

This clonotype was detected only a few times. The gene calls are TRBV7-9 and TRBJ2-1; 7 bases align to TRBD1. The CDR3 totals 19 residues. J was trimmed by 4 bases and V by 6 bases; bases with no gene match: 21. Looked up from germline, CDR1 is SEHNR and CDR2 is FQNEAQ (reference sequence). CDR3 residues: CASRLFSLVGQVPYNEQFF. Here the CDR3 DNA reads TGTGCCAGCAGGTTATTTAGCCTTGTAGGACAGGTCCCTTACAATGAGCAGTTCTTC. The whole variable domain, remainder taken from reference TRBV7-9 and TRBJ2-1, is DTGVSQNPRHKITKRGQNVTFRCDPISEHNRLYWYRQTLGQGPEFLTYFQNEAQLEKSRLLSDRFSAERPKGSFSTLEIQRTEQGDSAMYLCASRLFSLVGQVPYNEQFFGPGTRLTVL.

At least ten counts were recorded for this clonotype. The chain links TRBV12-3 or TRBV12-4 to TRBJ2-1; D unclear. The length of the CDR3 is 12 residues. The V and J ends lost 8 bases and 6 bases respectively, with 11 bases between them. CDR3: CASFRRSNEQFF. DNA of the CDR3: TGTGCCAGCTTTAGACGGAGCAATGAGCAGTTCTTC.

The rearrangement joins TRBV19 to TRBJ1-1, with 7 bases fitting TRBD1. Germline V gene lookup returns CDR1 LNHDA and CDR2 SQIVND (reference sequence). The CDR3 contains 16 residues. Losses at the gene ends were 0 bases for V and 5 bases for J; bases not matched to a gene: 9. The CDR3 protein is CASSIDGRGRGTEAFF. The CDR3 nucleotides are TGTGCCAGTAGTATAGATGGTAGGGGGCGAGGGACTGAAGCTTTCTTT.

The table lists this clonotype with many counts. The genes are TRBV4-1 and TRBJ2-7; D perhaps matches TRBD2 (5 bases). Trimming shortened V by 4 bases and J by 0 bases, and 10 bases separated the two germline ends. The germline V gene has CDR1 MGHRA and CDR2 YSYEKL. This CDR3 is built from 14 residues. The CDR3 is CASSPAGLSYEQYF. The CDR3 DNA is TGCGCCAGCAGCCCGGCAGGACTCTCCTACGAGCAGTACTTC.

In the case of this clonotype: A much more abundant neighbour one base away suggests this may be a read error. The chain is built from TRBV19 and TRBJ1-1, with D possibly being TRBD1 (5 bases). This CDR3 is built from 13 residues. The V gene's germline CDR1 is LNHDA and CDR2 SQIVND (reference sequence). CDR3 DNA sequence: TGTGCCAGTATCCGTGGACAATGGACTGAAGCTCTCTTT. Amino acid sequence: CASIRGQWTEALF.

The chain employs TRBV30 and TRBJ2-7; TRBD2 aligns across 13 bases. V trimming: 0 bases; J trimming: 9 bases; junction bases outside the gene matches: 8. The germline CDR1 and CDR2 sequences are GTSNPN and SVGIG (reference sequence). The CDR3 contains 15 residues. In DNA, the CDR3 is TGTGCCTGGAGTGTACCCGGACTAGCGGGAGTAGTGCAGTACTTC. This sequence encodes CAWSVPGLAGVVQYF.

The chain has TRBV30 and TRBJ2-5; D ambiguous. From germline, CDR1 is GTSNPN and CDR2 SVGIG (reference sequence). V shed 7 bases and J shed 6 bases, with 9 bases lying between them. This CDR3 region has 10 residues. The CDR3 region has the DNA TGTGCCTACTCCTTGAAGACCCAGTACTTC. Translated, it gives CAYSLKTQYF. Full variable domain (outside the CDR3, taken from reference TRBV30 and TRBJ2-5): SQTIHQWPATLVQPVGSPLSLECTVEGTSNPNLYWYRQAAGRGLQLLFYSVGIGQISSEVPQNLSASRPQDRQFILSSKKLLLSDSGFYLCAYSLKTQYFGPGTRLLVL.

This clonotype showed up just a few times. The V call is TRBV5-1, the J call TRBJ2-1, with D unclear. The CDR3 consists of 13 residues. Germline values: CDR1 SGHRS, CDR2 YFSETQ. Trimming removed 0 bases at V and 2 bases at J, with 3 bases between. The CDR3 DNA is TGCGCCAGCAGCTTGGTCCCCTACAATGAGCAGTTCTTC. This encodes CASSLVPYNEQFF.

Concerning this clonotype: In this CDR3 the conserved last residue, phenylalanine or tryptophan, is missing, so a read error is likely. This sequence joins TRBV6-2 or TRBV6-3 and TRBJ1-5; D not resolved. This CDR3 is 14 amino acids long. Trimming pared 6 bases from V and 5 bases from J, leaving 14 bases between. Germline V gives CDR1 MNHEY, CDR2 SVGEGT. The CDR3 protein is CASSRRAGDQPQHL. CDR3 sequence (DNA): TGTGCCAGCAGCCGCCGCGCGGGCGATCAGCCCCAGCATCTT.

As DNA, the CDR3 is TGTGCCAGCAGCTTAGGTAGTAGCGGGAGAAATGAGCAGTTCTTC. Residues: CASSLGSSGRNEQFF. The chain is built from TRBV7-9 and TRBJ2-1; 9 bases map to TRBD2. Germline V lookup: CDR1 SEHNR, CDR2 FQNEAQ (reference sequence). Trimming cost V 1 base and J 7 bases; bases outside gene matches: 5. The CDR3 spans 15 residues.

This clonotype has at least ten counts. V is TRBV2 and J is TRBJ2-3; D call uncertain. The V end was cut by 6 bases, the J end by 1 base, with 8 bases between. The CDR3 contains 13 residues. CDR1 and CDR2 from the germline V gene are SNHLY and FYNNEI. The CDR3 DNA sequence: TGTGCCAGCAGCCTGGTTGGCACAGATACGCAGTATTTT. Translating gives CASSLVGTDTQYF.

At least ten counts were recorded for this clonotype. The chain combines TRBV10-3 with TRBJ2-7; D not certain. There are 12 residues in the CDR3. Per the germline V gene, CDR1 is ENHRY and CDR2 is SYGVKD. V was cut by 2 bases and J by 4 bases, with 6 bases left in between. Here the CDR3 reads CAISEVAYEQYF. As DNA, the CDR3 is TGTGCCATCAGTGAGGTTGCGTACGAGCAGTACTTC.

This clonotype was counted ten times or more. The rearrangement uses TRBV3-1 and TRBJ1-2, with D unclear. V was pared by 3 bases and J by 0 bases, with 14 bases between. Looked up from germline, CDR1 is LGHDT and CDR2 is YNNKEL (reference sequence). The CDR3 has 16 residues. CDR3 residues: CASSQKPGRANYGYTF. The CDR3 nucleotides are TGTGCCAGCAGCCAGAAGCCGGGCCGAGCTAACTATGGCTACACCTTC.

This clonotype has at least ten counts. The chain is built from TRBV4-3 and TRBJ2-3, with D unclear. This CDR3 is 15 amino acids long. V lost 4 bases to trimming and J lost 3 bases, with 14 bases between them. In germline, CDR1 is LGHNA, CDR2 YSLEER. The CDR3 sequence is CASSPRVGTTDTQYF. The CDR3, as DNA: TGCGCCAGCAGCCCTCGGGTTGGAACTACAGATACGCAGTATTTT.

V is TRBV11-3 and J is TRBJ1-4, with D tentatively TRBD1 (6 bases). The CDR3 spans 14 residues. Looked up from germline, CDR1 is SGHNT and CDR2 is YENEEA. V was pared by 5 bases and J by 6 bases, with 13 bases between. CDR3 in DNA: TGTGCCAGCAGCATGGGGGCGCGGGATGAAAAACTGTTTTTT. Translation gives CASSMGARDEKLFF.

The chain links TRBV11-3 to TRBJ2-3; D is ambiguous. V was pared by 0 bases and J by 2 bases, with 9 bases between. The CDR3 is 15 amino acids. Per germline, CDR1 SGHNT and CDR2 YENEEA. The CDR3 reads CASSLDTRYTDTQYF. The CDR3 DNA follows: TGTGCCAGCAGCTTAGATACCCGGTACACAGATACGCAGTATTTT.

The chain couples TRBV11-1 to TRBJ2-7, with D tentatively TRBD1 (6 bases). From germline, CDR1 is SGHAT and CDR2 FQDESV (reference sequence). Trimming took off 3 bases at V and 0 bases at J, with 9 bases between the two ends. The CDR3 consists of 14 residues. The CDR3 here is CASSFQTGSYEQYF. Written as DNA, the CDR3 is TGTGCCAGCAGCTTTCAGACAGGCTCCTACGAGCAGTACTTC.

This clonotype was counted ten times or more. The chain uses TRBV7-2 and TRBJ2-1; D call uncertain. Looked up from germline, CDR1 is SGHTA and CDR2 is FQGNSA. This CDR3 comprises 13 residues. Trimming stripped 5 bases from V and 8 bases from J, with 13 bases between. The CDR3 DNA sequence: TGTGCCAGCAGCCGCCCCGGGTTGGATGAGCAGTTCTTC. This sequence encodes CASSRPGLDEQFF.

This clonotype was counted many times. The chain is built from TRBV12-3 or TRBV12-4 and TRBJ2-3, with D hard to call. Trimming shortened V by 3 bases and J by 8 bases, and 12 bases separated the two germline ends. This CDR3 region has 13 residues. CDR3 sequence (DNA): TGTGCCAGCAGTTTTATATCACATGGTACGCAGTATTTT. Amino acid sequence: CASSFISHGTQYF.

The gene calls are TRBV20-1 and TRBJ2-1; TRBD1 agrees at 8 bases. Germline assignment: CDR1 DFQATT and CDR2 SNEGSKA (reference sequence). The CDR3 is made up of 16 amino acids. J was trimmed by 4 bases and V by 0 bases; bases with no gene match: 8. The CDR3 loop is CSARDAGQGAYNEQFF. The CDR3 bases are TGCAGTGCTAGAGACGCCGGGCAGGGGGCTTACAATGAGCAGTTCTTC.

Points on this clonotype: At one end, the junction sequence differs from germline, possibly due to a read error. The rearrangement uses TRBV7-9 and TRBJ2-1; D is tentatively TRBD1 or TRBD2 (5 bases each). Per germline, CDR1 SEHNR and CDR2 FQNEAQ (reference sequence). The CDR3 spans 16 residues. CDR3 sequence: CASTRSRDPPYNEQLF. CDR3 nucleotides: TGTGCCAGCACCAGAAGCAGGGACCCCCCCTACAATGAGCAGCTCTTC.

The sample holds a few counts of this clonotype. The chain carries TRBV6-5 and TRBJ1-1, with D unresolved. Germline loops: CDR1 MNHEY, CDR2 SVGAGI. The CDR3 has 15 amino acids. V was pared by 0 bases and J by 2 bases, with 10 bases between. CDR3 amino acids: CASSYSPLPNTEAFF. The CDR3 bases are TGTGCCAGCAGTTACTCCCCCCTCCCAAACACTGAAGCTTTCTTT.

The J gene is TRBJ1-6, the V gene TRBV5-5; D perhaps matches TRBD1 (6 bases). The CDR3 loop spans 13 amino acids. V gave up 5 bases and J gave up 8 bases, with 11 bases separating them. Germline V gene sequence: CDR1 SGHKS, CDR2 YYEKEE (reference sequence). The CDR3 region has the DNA TGTGCCAGCAGGAGGGACACCGATTCACCCCTCCACTTT. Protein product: CASRRDTDSPLHF.